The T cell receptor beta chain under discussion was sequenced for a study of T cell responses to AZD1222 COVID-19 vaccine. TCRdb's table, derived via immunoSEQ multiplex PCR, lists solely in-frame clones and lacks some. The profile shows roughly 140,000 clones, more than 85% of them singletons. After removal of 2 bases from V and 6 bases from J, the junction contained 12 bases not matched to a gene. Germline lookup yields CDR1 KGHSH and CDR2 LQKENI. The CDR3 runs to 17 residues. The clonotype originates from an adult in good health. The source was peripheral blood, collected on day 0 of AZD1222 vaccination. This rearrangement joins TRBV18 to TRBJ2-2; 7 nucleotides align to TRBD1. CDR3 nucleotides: TGTGCCAGCTCACCAATGAAGTCTCTAGGGGGCCCCGGGGAGCTGTTTTTT. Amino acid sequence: CASSPMKSLGGPGELFF.